These 11 T cell receptor beta chains came from one sample sequenced in a study of blood T cell repertoires in COVID-19. Here immunoSEQ multiplex PCR was the method, and the copy in TCRdb shows in-frame clones only, minus some. Found here are about 140,000 clones, over 75% of them singletons; the top ten hold 1.5% to 2%. The sequenced sample consisted of peripheral blood. The receptors were sampled from a human donor in a cohort sampled during active COVID-19.

The rearrangement uses TRBV27 and TRBJ2-7; D possibly corresponds to TRBD1 (5 bases). Looked up from germline, CDR1 is MNHEY and CDR2 is SMNVEV (reference sequence). CDR3 size: 14 residues. Trimming stripped 5 bases from V and 1 base from J, with 12 bases between. The CDR3 DNA is TGTGCCAGCAGTACCCGGCAGGGATCCTACGAGCAGTACTTC. Amino acids: CASSTRQGSYEQYF.

V is TRBV5-3 and J is TRBJ1-2; TRBD1 agrees at 8 bases. TRBV5-3 falls under the ORF class, with uncertain function. CDR3 length: 15 residues. V shed 1 base and J 4 bases; nucleotides not matched to a gene: 6. CDR3 DNA: TGTGCCAGAAGCTTGACAGGGGGGGACCTCTATGGCTACACCTTC. This codes for CARSLTGGDLYGYTF.

The chain carries TRBV6-6 and TRBJ1-1, with D hard to call. The CDR3 totals 12 residues. From germline, CDR1 is MNHNY and CDR2 SVGAGI (reference sequence). V was trimmed by 0 bases and J by 11 bases, leaving 10 bases between them. The CDR3 DNA reads as TGTGCCAGCAGTTACTCCGAGGGTGGGGCTTTCTTT. Translated, it gives CASSYSEGGAFF.

The J gene is TRBJ1-4, the V gene TRBV24-1, with a possible D match to TRBD1 (6 bases). Trimming cost V 0 bases and J 0 bases, with 13 bases left between them. The germline V gene encodes CDR1 KGHDR and CDR2 SFDVKD. The CDR3 spans 18 residues. The CDR3 DNA follows: TGTGCCACCAGTGATTTGCCGGGGGGCCGAGCAACTAATGAAAAACTGTTTTTT. Translation gives CATSDLPGGRATNEKLFF.

The chain carries TRBV7-9 and TRBJ2-1; D gene unclear. The V and J ends lost 5 bases and 6 bases respectively, with 17 bases between them. Germline CDR1 SEHNR, CDR2 FQNEAQ (reference sequence). The length of the CDR3 is 15 residues. CDR3 DNA: TGTGCCAGCAGCCCAAAATTGAGACTGGGCAATGAGCAGTTCTTC. This sequence encodes CASSPKLRLGNEQFF.

The chain employs TRBV6-1 and TRBJ1-1; 9 bases match TRBD1. The CDR3 loop spans 16 amino acids. V dropped 4 bases and J dropped 1; count of bases not matched to a gene: 7. Per germline, CDR1 MNHNS and CDR2 SASEGT. As DNA, the CDR3 is TGTGCCAGCAGTGGAGTCCCGGGACAGGGGAACACTGAAGCTTTCTTT. This encodes CASSGVPGQGNTEAFF.

CDR3: CASSTRGTSTDTQYF. The CDR3 DNA reads as TGTGCCAGCAGCACTCGAGGAACTAGCACAGATACGCAGTATTTT. The chain uses TRBV21-1 and TRBJ2-3; the table's D call, TRBD2, has no DNA check behind it. TRBV21-1 is labeled a pseudogene. The CDR3 covers 15 residues.

The chain couples TRBV7-3 to TRBJ2-3, with 8 nucleotides matching TRBD2. Germline V CDR1 and CDR2: SGHTA, FQGTGA. The CDR3 has 14 amino acids. V dropped 1 base and J dropped 5; count of bases not matched to a gene: 2. The CDR3 loop is CASSLNGREDTQYF. CDR3 nucleotide sequence: TGTGCCAGCAGCTTAAACGGGAGGGAAGATACGCAGTATTTT. Using reference TRBV7-3 and TRBJ2-3 for the parts outside the CDR3, the full variable domain is GAGVSQTPSNKVTEKGKYVELRCDPISGHTALYWYRQSLGQGPEFLIYFQGTGAADDSGLPNDRFFAVRPEGSVSTLKIQRTERGDSAVYLCASSLNGREDTQYFGPGTRLTVL.

V and J are TRBV19 and TRBJ2-1; no reliable D call. This CDR3 is 15 amino acids long. The V end lost 0 bases, the J end lost 1 base, and 7 bases lay between the germline ends. Germline V gene sequence: CDR1 LNHDA, CDR2 SQIVND (reference sequence). Written as DNA, the CDR3 is TGTGCCAGTAGTATAGAAGTGCGGTCCTACAATGAGCAGTTCTTC. As protein: CASSIEVRSYNEQFF.

This clone was counted once. The chain employs TRBV10-3 and TRBJ2-7; D ambiguous. V was cut by 3 bases and J by 4 bases, with 4 bases left in between. Germline V CDR1 and CDR2: ENHRY, SYGVKD. The length of the CDR3 is 11 residues. In nucleotides, the CDR3 is TGTGCCATCAGTGACACATACGAGCAGTACTTC. It translates to CAISDTYEQYF.

This clone was picked up one time. This chain joins TRBV7-2 and TRBJ2-1; 8 bases map to TRBD1. The trim removed 1 base at V and 3 bases at J, leaving 2 bases unmatched. The germline V gene has CDR1 SGHTA and CDR2 FQGNSA. This CDR3 is built from 15 residues. The CDR3 loop reads CASSLEGQDYNEQFF. For the CDR3, the DNA is TGTGCCAGCAGCTTAGAGGGACAGGACTACAATGAGCAGTTCTTC.